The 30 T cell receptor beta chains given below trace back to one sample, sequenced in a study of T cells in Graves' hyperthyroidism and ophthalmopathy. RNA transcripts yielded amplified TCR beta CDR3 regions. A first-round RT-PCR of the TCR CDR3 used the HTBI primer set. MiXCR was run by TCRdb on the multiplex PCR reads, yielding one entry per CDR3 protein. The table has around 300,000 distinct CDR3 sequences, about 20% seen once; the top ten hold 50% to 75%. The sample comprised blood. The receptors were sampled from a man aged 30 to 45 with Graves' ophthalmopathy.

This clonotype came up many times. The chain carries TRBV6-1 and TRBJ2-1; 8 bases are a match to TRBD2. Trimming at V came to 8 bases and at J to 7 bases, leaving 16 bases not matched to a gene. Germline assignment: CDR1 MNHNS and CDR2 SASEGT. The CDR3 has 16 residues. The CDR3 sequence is CASVQSGTSSRNEQFF. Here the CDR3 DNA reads TGTGCCAGCGTCCAATCCGGGACTAGTTCCCGAAATGAGCAGTTCTTC.

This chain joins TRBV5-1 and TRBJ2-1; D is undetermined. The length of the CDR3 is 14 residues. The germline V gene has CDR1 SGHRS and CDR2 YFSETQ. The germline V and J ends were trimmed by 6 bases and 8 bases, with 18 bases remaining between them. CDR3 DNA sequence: TGCGCCAGCACCCATCCCAATACGGTTGATGAGCAGTTCTTC. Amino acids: CASTHPNTVDEQFF.

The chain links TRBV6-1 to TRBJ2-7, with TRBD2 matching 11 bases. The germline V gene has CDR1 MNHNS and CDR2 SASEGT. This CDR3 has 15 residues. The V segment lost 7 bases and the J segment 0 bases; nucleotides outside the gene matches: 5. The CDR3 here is CASTASGRSSYEQYF. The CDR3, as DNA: TGTGCCAGCACCGCTAGCGGGAGGAGCTCCTACGAGCAGTACTTC.

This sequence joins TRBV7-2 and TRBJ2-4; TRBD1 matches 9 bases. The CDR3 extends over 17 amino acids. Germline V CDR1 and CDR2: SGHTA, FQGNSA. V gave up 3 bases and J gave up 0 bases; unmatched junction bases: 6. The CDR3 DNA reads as TGTGCCAGCAGCTTGGAGACAGGGGGATTAGCCAAAAACATTCAGTACTTC. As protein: CASSLETGGLAKNIQYF.

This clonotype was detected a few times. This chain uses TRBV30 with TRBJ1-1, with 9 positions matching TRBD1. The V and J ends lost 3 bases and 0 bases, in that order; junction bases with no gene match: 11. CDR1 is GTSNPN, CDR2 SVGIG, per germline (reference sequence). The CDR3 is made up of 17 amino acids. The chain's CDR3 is CAWRSQQRTGVNTEAFF. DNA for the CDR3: TGTGCCTGGAGGTCCCAGCAAAGGACAGGGGTGAACACTGAAGCTTTCTTT.

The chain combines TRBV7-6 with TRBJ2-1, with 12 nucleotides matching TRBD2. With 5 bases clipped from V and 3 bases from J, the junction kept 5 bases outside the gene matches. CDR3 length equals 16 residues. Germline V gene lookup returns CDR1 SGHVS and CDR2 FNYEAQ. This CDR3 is CASSARTSGNYNEQFF. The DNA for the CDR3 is TGTGCCAGCAGCGCCCGGACTAGCGGGAACTACAATGAGCAGTTCTTC. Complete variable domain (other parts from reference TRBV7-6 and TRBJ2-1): GAGVSQSPRYKVTKRGQDVALRCDPISGHVSLYWYRQALGQGPEFLTYFNYEAQQDKSGLPNDRFSAERPEGSISTLTIQRTEQRDSAMYRCASSARTSGNYNEQFFGPGTRLTVL.

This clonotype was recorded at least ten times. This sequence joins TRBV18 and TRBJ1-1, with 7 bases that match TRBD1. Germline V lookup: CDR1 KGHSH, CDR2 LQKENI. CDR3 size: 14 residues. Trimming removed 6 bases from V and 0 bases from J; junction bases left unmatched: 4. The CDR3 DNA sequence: TGTGCCAGCTCGCGACAGGGCTTGAACACTGAAGCTTTCTTT. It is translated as CASSRQGLNTEAFF.

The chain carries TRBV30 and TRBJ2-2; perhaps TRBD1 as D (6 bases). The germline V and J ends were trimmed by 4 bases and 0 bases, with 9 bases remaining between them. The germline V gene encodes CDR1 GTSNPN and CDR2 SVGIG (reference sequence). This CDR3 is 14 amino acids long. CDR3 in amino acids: CAWTGTPNTGELFF. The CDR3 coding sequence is TGTGCCTGGACGGGGACACCGAACACCGGGGAGCTGTTTTTT. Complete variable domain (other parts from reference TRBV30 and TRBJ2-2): SQTIHQWPATLVQPVGSPLSLECTVEGTSNPNLYWYRQAAGRGLQLLFYSVGIGQISSEVPQNLSASRPQDRQFILSSKKLLLSDSGFYLCAWTGTPNTGELFFGEGSRLTVL.

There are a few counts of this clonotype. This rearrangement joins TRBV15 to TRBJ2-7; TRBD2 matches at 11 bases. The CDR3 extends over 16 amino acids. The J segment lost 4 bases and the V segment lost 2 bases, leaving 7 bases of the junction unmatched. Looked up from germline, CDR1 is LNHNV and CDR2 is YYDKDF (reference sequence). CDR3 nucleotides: TGTGCCACCAGCAGATTTAGCGGGAGGGGGGTATACGAGCAGTACTTC. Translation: CATSRFSGRGVYEQYF.

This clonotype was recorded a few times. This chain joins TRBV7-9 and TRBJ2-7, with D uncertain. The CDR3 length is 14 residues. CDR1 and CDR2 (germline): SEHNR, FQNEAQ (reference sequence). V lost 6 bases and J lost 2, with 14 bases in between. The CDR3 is CASSSTIDPYEQYF. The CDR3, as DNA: TGTGCCAGCAGTAGTACCATCGATCCCTACGAGCAGTACTTC. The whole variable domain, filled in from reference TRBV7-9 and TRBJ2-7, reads DTGVSQNPRHKITKRGQNVTFRCDPISEHNRLYWYRQTLGQGPEFLTYFQNEAQLEKSRLLSDRFSAERPKGSFSTLEIQRTEQGDSAMYLCASSSTIDPYEQYFGPGTRLTVT.

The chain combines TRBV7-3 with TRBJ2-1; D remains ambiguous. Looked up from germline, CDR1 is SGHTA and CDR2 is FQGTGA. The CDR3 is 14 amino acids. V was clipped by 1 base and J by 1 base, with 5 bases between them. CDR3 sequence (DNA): TGTGCCAGCAGCTTAAAGCCGTCCTACAATGAGCAGTTCTTC. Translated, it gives CASSLKPSYNEQFF.

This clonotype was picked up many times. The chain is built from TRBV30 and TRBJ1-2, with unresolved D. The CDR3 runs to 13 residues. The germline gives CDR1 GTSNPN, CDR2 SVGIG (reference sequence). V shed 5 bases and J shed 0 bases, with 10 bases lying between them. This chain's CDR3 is CAWDGASNYGYTF. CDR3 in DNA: TGTGCCTGGGACGGCGCCTCTAACTATGGCTACACCTTC.

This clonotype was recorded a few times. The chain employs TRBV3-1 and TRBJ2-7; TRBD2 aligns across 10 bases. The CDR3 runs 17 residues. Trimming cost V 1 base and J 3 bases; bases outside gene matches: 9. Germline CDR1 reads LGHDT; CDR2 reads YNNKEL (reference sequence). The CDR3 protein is CASSQVAPGLAIYEQYF. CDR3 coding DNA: TGTGCCAGCAGCCAAGTCGCTCCGGGACTAGCGATCTACGAGCAGTACTTC.

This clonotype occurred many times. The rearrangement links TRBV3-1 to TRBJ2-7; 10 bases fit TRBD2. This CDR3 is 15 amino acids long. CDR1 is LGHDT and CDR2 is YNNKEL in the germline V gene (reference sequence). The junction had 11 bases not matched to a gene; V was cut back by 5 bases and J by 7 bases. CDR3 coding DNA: TGTGCCAGCAGCGGCCGGGTAGCGGGGGGTGAGGAGCAGTACTTC. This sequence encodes CASSGRVAGGEEQYF.

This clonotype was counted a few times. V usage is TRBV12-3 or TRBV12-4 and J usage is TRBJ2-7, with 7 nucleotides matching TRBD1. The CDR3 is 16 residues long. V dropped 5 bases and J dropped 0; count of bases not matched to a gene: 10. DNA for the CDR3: TGTGCCAGCAGTCCCAAGAGGGGGCTCTCCTCCTACGAGCAGTACTTC. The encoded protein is CASSPKRGLSSYEQYF.

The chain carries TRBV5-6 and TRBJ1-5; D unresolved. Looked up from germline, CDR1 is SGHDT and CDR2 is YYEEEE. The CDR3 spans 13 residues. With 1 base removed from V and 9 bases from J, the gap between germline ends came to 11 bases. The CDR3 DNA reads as TGTGCCAGCAGCTTGTTTGGAGATCGGCCCCAGCATTTT. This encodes CASSLFGDRPQHF.

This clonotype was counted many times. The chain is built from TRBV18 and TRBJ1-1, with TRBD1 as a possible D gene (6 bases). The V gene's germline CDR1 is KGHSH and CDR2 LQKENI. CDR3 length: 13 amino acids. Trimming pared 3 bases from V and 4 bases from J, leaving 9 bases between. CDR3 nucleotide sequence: TGTGCCAGCTCACCCGGGGGGCCCACTGAAGCTTTCTTT. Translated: CASSPGGPTEAFF.

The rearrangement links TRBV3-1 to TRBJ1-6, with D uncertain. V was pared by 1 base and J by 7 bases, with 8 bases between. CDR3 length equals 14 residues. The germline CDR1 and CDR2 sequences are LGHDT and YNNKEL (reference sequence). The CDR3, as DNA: TGTGCCAGCAGCCAAGGTCCAATGAATTCACCCCTCCACTTT. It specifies CASSQGPMNSPLHF.

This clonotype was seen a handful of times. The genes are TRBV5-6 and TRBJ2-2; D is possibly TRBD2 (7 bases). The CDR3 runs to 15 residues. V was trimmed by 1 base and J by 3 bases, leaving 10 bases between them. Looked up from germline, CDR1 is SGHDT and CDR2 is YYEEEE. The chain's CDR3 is CASSLTGRDTGELFF. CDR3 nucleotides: TGTGCCAGCAGCTTGACAGGGAGGGACACCGGGGAGCTGTTTTTT.

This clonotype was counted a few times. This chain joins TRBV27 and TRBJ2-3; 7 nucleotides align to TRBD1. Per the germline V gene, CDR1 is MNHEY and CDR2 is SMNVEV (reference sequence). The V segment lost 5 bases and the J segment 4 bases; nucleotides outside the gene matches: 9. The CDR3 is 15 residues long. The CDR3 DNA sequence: TGTGCCAGCAGTGCCTACAGGGGTTTCGCAGATACGCAGTATTTT. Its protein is CASSAYRGFADTQYF.

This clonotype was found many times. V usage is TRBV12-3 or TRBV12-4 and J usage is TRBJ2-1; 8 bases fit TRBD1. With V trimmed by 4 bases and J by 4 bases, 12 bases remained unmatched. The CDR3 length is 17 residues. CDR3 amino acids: CASSYLKPGGVYNEQFF. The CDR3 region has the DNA TGTGCCAGCAGTTACCTCAAACCAGGGGGCGTTTACAATGAGCAGTTCTTC.

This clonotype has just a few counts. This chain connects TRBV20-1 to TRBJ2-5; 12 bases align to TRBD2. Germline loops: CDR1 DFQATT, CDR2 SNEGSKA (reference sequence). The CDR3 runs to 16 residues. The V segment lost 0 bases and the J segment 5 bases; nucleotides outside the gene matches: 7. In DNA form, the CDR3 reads TGCAGTGCTAGAGAACTAGCGGGAGGACCTGACGAGACCCAGTACTTC. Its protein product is CSARELAGGPDETQYF.

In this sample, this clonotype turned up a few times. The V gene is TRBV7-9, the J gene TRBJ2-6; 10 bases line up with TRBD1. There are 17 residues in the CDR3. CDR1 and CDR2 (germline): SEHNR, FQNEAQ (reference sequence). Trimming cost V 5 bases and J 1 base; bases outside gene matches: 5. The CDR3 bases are TGTGCCAGCAGCCCCCGGGACAGGGGATCTGGGGCCAACGTCCTGACTTTC. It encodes CASSPRDRGSGANVLTF.

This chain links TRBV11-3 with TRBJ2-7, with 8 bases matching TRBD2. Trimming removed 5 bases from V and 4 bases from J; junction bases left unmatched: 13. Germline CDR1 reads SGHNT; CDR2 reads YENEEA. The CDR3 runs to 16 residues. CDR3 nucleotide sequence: TGTGCCAGCAGCCTGGGGGGGGGACTAGGGATTTACGAGCAGTACTTC. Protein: CASSLGGGLGIYEQYF.

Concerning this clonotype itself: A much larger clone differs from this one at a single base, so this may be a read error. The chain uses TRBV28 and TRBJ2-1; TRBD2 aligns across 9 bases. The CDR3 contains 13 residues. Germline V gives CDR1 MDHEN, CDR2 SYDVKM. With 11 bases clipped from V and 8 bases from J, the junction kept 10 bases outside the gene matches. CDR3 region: CAAASGRWHEQFF. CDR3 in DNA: TGTGCCGCGGCGAGCGGGAGGTGGCATGAGCAGTTCTTC.

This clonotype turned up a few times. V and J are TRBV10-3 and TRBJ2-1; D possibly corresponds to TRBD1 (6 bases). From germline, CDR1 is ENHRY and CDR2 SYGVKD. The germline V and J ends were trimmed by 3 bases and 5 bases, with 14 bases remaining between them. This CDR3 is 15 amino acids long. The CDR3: CAISDPTGANNEQFF. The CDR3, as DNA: TGTGCCATCAGTGACCCGACAGGCGCGAACAATGAGCAGTTCTTC.

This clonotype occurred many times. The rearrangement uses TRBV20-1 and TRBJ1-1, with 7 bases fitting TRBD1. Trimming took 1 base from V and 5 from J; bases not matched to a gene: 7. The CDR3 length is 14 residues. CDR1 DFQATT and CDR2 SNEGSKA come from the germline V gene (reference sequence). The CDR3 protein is CSARVGGRGTEAFF. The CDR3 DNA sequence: TGCAGTGCTAGAGTTGGCGGCAGGGGGACTGAAGCTTTCTTT.

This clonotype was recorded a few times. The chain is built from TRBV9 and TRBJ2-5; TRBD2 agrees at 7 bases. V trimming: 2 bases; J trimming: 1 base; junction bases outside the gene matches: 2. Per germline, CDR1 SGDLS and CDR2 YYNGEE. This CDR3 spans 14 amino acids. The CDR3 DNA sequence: TGTGCCAGCAGCGTGTCTAGCGGCCAAGAGACCCAGTACTTC. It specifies CASSVSSGQETQYF. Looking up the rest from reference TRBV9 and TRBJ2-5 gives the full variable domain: DSGVTQTPKHLITATGQRVTLRCSPRSGDLSVYWYQQSLDQGLQFLIQYYNGEERAKGNILERFSAQQFPDLHSELNLSSLELGDSALYFCASSVSSGQETQYFGPGTRLLVL.

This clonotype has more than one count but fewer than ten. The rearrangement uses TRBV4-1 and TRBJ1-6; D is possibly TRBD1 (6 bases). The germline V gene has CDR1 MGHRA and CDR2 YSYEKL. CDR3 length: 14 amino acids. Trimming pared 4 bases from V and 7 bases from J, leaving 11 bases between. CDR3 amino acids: CASSRRGPNSPLHF. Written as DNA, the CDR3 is TGCGCCAGCAGCCGACGGGGGCCCAATTCACCCCTCCACTTT.

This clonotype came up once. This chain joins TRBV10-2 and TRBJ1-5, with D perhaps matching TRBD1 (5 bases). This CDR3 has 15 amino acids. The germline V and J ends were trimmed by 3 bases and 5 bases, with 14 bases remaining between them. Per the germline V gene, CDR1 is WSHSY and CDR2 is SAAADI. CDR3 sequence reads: CASSDPDSAHQPQHF. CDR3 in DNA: TGCGCCAGCAGTGACCCTGACAGTGCTCATCAGCCCCAGCATTTT.